What follows are 29 T cell receptor beta chains derived from one specimen sequenced in a study of OX40 agonist ivuxolimab in advanced cancers. Assay: immunoSEQ multiplex PCR; the TCRdb copy retains only in-frame clones and omits some. The sample carries roughly 2,000 clones, more than 60% recorded once. Specimen: CD4+ or CD8+ T cells sorted from blood, collected in a trial of the OX40 agonist ivuxolimab. These receptors were obtained from an adult with an advanced solid tumor such as melanoma, head and neck, liver or kidney cancer.

The chain is built from TRBV7-3 and TRBJ2-3; TRBD2 matches 13 bases. Unmatched junction bases numbered 6, after V lost 5 bases and J lost 1 base. Germline lookup yields CDR1 SGHTA and CDR2 FQGTGA. This CDR3 comprises 17 residues. CDR3 DNA: TGTGCCAGCAGCCCCCCTGGACTAGCGGGGGGCACAGATACGCAGTATTTT. Translation: CASSPPGLAGGTDTQYF. Together with reference TRBV7-3 and TRBJ2-3, the CDR3 gives the full variable domain: GAGVSQTPSNKVTEKGKYVELRCDPISGHTALYWYRQSLGQGPEFLIYFQGTGAADDSGLPNDRFFAVRPEGSVSTLKIQRTERGDSAVYLCASSPPGLAGGTDTQYFGPGTRLTVL.

The chain couples TRBV12-5 to TRBJ2-1; D not certain. Germline-derived CDR1 and CDR2 are LGHNT and FRNRAP. V dropped 2 bases and J dropped 5 bases, with 19 bases sitting between them. This CDR3 has 17 amino acids. The chain's CDR3 is CASGLSMAAPLHNEQFF. Written as DNA, the CDR3 is TGTGCTAGTGGTTTGTCAATGGCGGCGCCTCTTCACAATGAGCAGTTCTTC. Full variable domain (remainder filled in from reference TRBV12-5 and TRBJ2-1): DARVTQTPRHKVTEMGQEVTMRCQPILGHNTVFWYRQTMMQGLELLAYFRNRAPLDDSGMPKDRFSAEMPDATLATLKIQPSEPRDSAVYFCASGLSMAAPLHNEQFFGPGTRLTVL.

V gene TRBV5-3 combines with J gene TRBJ2-7; 12 nucleotides line up with TRBD2. TRBV5-3 qualifies as an ORF whose function is uncertain. Trimming cost V 8 bases and J 3 bases; bases outside gene matches: 6. The CDR3 is 14 residues long. The CDR3 is CASSPSGGDYEQYF. The CDR3 DNA reads TGTGCCAGCAGTCCTAGCGGGGGGGACTACGAGCAGTACTTC.

CDR3 protein: CASSLDSGGTDTQYF. The CDR3 nucleotides are TGTGCCAGCAGCTTGGATAGCGGGGGCACAGATACGCAGTATTTT. The chain has TRBV5-4 and TRBJ2-3, with 8 positions matching TRBD2. Germline assignment: CDR1 SGHNT and CDR2 YYREEE (reference sequence). The CDR3 is 15 amino acids. J gave up 1 base and V 0 bases, and 1 base lay outside the gene matches.

This clone appeared a few times. The chain links TRBV5-4 to TRBJ2-1; D is uncertain. The V end was cut by 4 bases, the J end by 3 bases, with 14 bases between. Germline CDR1 reads SGHNT; CDR2 reads YYREEE (reference sequence). The CDR3 length is 15 residues. CDR3 sequence reads: CASSHDQHLYNEQFF. The DNA of the CDR3 is TGTGCCAGCAGCCATGACCAACACCTCTACAATGAGCAGTTCTTC. Filled out from reference TRBV5-4 and TRBJ2-1, the complete variable domain reads ETGVTQSPTHLIKTRGQQVTLRCSSQSGHNTVSWYQQALGQGPQFIFQYYREEENGRGNFPPRFSGLQFPNYSSELNVNALELDDSALYLCASSHDQHLYNEQFFGPGTRLTVL.

This clone was counted only a few times. The chain carries TRBV28 and TRBJ2-7; D could derive from TRBD1 or TRBD2 (5 bases each). CDR1 and CDR2 from the germline V gene are MDHEN and SYDVKM. Trimming took 6 bases from V and 2 from J, leaving 14 bases between them. This CDR3 has 14 amino acids. As DNA, the CDR3 is TGTGCCAGCAGGTCCGGCACGGGACCCTACGAGCAGTACTTC. It is translated as CASRSGTGPYEQYF.

The chain uses TRBV13 and TRBJ1-1; 7 bases match TRBD1. V was pared by 1 base and J by 3 bases, with 2 bases of the junction left unmatched. Germline CDR1 is PRHDT and CDR2 is FYEKMQ (reference sequence). The CDR3 totals 14 residues. The CDR3 nucleotides are TGTGCCAGCAGCTTAGAAGGGACAGACACTGAAGCTTTCTTT. Residues: CASSLEGTDTEAFF.

This clone has more than one count but fewer than ten. This chain links TRBV10-3 with TRBJ1-2; the D is unclear. The CDR3 runs to 16 residues. Per the germline V gene, CDR1 is ENHRY and CDR2 is SYGVKD. Trimming removed 5 bases from V and 4 bases from J, with 20 bases in between. As DNA, the CDR3 is TGTGCCATCAGTTCTGAGAAGTTCGAAAGAATCTATGGCTACACCTTC. Amino acid sequence: CAISSEKFERIYGYTF.

The chain combines TRBV9 with TRBJ2-5; 7 bases line up with TRBD1. Per germline, CDR1 SGDLS and CDR2 YYNGEE. The CDR3 is 12 residues long. J was trimmed by 11 bases and V by 8 bases; bases with no gene match: 12. CDR3 residues: CASGEGAREQYF. The CDR3 DNA follows: TGTGCCAGTGGTGAGGGGGCGCGAGAGCAGTACTTC.

The gene calls are TRBV10-2 and TRBJ1-6, with a possible D match to TRBD1 (5 bases). The V gene lost 4 bases and the J gene lost 10 bases, with 14 bases spanning the gap. The germline V gene encodes CDR1 WSHSY and CDR2 SAAADI. CDR3 length: 14 residues. CDR3 sequence reads: CASSAGGLGSPLHF. As DNA, the CDR3 is TGCGCCAGCAGTGCGGGGGGTCTGGGGTCACCCCTCCACTTT.

The genes are TRBV5-5 and TRBJ2-3; 7 bases fit TRBD1. V was pared by 0 bases and J by 3 bases, with 7 bases of the junction left unmatched. CDR1 is SGHKS, CDR2 YYEKEE, per germline (reference sequence). This CDR3 is built from 16 residues. The CDR3 DNA sequence: TGTGCCAGCAGCTTGGGACAGGGAAGATCGACAGATACGCAGTATTTT. Amino acid sequence: CASSLGQGRSTDTQYF.

A few counts support this clone. The J gene is TRBJ1-1, the V gene TRBV10-1; D is uncertain. CDR1 WNHNN and CDR2 SYGVQD come from the germline V gene (reference sequence). Deletions cut 6 bases from V and 1 base from J, with 3 bases between. This CDR3 is 11 amino acids long. The chain's CDR3 is CASRGNTEAFF. CDR3 DNA: TGCGCCAGCAGGGGGAACACTGAAGCTTTCTTT.

V usage is TRBV28 and J usage is TRBJ1-1, with a tentative D call TRBD1 (5 bases). The CDR3 length is 14 residues. The germline V and J ends were trimmed by 6 bases and 1 base, with 12 bases remaining between them. The germline CDR1 and CDR2 sequences are MDHEN and SYDVKM. The CDR3 region has the DNA TGTGCCAGCAGACGAAGGACATCGAACACTGAAGCTTTCTTT. Its translation: CASRRRTSNTEAFF.

The CDR3 DNA reads as TGTGCCACCAGCAGAGATAGAAGTGTGGCTAGCGGATACAATGAGCAGTTCTTC. Its protein product is CATSRDRSVASGYNEQFF. This rearrangement joins TRBV15 to TRBJ2-1; 7 bases agree with TRBD2. V shed 0 bases, J shed 4 bases, and the junction held 12 bases outside the gene matches. Germline loops: CDR1 LNHNV, CDR2 YYDKDF (reference sequence). This CDR3 is built from 18 residues.

The chain carries TRBV6-5 and TRBJ1-2; 8 nucleotides match TRBD1. In germline, CDR1 is MNHEY, CDR2 SVGAGI. The CDR3 contains 14 residues. V was pared by 5 bases and J by 5 bases, with 7 bases of the junction left unmatched. CDR3 coding DNA: TGTGCCAGCAGTCCGAGACAGGGGCGGTATGGCTACACCTTC. Translation gives CASSPRQGRYGYTF.

This clone was seen a single time. The V call is TRBV4-1, the J call TRBJ1-5; TRBD1 matches at 8 bases. The CDR3 totals 16 residues. The junction had 3 bases not matched to a gene; V was cut back by 0 bases and J by 2 bases. CDR1 is MGHRA, CDR2 YSYEKL, per germline. CDR3 DNA sequence: TGCGCCAGCAGCCAAGAGCCGGGACAGGGCAATCAGCCCCAGCATTTT. This codes for CASSQEPGQGNQPQHF.

The J gene is TRBJ1-2, the V gene TRBV28, with D unclear. This CDR3 is 16 amino acids long. The germline gives CDR1 MDHEN, CDR2 SYDVKM. V was clipped by 5 bases and J by 8 bases, with 24 bases between them. CDR3 in amino acids: CASSENTSGRKRGYTF. The CDR3, as DNA: TGTGCCAGCAGTGAAAATACCTCCGGGAGGAAAAGGGGCTACACCTTC.

The chain's CDR3 is CASSPQGAVYGYTF. As DNA, the CDR3 is TGTGCCAGTAGTCCACAGGGGGCCGTTTATGGCTACACCTTC. This chain links TRBV19 with TRBJ1-2; 9 nucleotides match TRBD1. V gave up 5 bases and J gave up 5 bases; unmatched junction bases: 6. The germline gives CDR1 LNHDA, CDR2 SQIVND (reference sequence). The CDR3 has 14 amino acids.

The V call is TRBV7-3, the J call TRBJ2-3, with D unclear. The germline V gene encodes CDR1 SGHTA and CDR2 FQGTGA. CDR3 length equals 14 residues. Trimming took off 0 bases at V and 2 bases at J, with 6 bases between the two ends. The CDR3 spells CASSLTGSTDTQYF. CDR3 sequence (DNA): TGTGCCAGCAGCTTAACTGGGTCCACAGATACGCAGTATTTT.

This clone is deemed large. The gene calls are TRBV9 and TRBJ2-7; the match to TRBD1 covers 7 bases. The CDR3 is 12 amino acids. CDR1 and CDR2 (germline): SGDLS, YYNGEE. Trimming removed 8 bases from V and 7 bases from J; junction bases left unmatched: 9. CDR3 sequence (DNA): TGTGCCAGTGGTGAGGGGGCGCGAGAGCAGTACTTC. This codes for CASGEGAREQYF.

The chain combines TRBV5-6 with TRBJ2-3, with 9 bases fitting TRBD1. This CDR3 is built from 16 residues. The germline gives CDR1 SGHDT, CDR2 YYEEEE. V lost 4 bases and J lost 2; bases outside the gene matches: 8. CDR3 coding DNA: TGTGCCAGCAGCACCTGGACAGGGGAAGTCACAGATACGCAGTATTTT. Translated: CASSTWTGEVTDTQYF.

The table lists this clone with a count of one. The identical CDR3 is also encoded by other nucleotide sequences in the sample. This chain joins TRBV5-1 and TRBJ2-7; D tentatively reads TRBD1 or TRBD2 (5 bases each). V was cut by 4 bases and J by 2 bases, with 13 bases left in between. Germline V gives CDR1 SGHRS, CDR2 YFSETQ. The CDR3 length is 14 residues. The CDR3 sequence is CASSTGTLTYEQYF. The CDR3 DNA is TGCGCCAGCAGCACTGGGACGTTGACCTACGAGCAGTACTTC.

The table lists this clone with a few counts. The identical CDR3 is also encoded by other nucleotide sequences in the sample. V is TRBV9 and J is TRBJ2-3; 8 bases fit TRBD2. The CDR3 runs 14 residues. V dropped 5 bases and J dropped 4; count of bases not matched to a gene: 6. Germline V lookup: CDR1 SGDLS, CDR2 YYNGEE. CDR3 in amino acids: CASSPGGGPDTQYF. The CDR3 region has the DNA TGTGCCAGCAGTCCGGGCGGGGGGCCAGATACGCAGTATTTT.

CDR3 protein: CASSLAKGNTEAFF. CDR3 coding DNA: TGCGCCAGCAGCTTGGCCAAGGGTAACACTGAAGCTTTCTTT. The V gene is TRBV5-1, the J gene TRBJ1-1; D gene uncertain. The CDR3 length is 14 residues. Trimming took 0 bases from V and 2 from J, leaving 8 bases between them. Germline V lookup: CDR1 SGHRS, CDR2 YFSETQ.

This chain connects TRBV6-6 to TRBJ2-7; no clear D. Germline lookup yields CDR1 MNHNY and CDR2 SVGAGI (reference sequence). CDR3 length: 13 amino acids. V dropped 7 bases and J dropped 3 bases, with 13 bases sitting between them. CDR3 residues: CASKRARRYEQYF. CDR3 nucleotides: TGTGCCAGCAAAAGGGCCCGGCGCTACGAGCAGTACTTC.

This chain connects TRBV19 to TRBJ2-7; D is ambiguous. The germline V and J ends were trimmed by 3 bases and 3 bases, with 12 bases remaining between them. The CDR3 totals 14 residues. Germline CDR1 and CDR2: LNHDA and SQIVND (reference sequence). In DNA, the CDR3 is TGTGCCAGTAGTATTGGTATGCGGTACTACGAGCAGTACTTC. Translating gives CASSIGMRYYEQYF.

This clone was recorded once. The chain recombines TRBV7-9 with TRBJ2-7; 12 nucleotides line up with TRBD1. The germline V gene encodes CDR1 SEHNR and CDR2 FQNEAQ (reference sequence). J gave up 2 bases and V 7 bases, and 18 bases lay outside the gene matches. This CDR3 comprises 19 residues. The CDR3 DNA reads as TGTGCCAGCATCCAACTCCGGGACAGGGGGCGTGCTCACCCCTACGAGCAGTACTTC. Protein: CASIQLRDRGRAHPYEQYF.

The table lists this clone with a count of one. The V call is TRBV7-6, the J call TRBJ2-5, with 9 bases matching TRBD1. This CDR3 comprises 14 residues. Germline V CDR1 and CDR2: SGHVS, FNYEAQ. The trim removed 5 bases at V and 4 bases at J, leaving 5 bases unmatched. The CDR3 spells CASSASTGGETQYF. CDR3 nucleotides: TGTGCCAGCAGCGCGTCGACAGGGGGAGAGACCCAGTACTTC. The entire variable domain, with the rest obtained from reference TRBV7-6 and TRBJ2-5, is as follows: GAGVSQSPRYKVTKRGQDVALRCDPISGHVSLYWYRQALGQGPEFLTYFNYEAQQDKSGLPNDRFSAERPEGSISTLTIQRTEQRDSAMYRCASSASTGGETQYFGPGTRLLVL.

The rearrangement joins TRBV7-9 to TRBJ2-3, with 8 bases matching TRBD1. The V gene's germline CDR1 is SEHNR and CDR2 FQNEAQ (reference sequence). With 4 bases clipped from V and 6 bases from J, the junction kept 6 bases outside the gene matches. The CDR3 covers 14 residues. CDR3 nucleotides: TGTGCCAGCAGCTCGAGACAGGGGTGGGATACGCAGTATTTT. Its translation is CASSSRQGWDTQYF.